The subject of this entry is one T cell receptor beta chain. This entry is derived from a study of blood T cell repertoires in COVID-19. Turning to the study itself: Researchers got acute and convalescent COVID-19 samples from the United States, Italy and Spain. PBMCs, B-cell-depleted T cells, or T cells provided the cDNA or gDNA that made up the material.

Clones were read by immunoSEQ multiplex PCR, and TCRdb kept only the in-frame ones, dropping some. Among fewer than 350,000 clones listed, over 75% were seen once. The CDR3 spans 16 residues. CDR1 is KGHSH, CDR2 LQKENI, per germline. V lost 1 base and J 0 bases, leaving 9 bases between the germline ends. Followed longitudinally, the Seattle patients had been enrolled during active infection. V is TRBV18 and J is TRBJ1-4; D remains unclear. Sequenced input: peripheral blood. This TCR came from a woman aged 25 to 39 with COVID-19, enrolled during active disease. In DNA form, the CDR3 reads TGTGCCAGCTCACCACTGTCACTTGCAACTAATGAAAAACTGTTTTTT. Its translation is CASSPLSLATNEKLFF.